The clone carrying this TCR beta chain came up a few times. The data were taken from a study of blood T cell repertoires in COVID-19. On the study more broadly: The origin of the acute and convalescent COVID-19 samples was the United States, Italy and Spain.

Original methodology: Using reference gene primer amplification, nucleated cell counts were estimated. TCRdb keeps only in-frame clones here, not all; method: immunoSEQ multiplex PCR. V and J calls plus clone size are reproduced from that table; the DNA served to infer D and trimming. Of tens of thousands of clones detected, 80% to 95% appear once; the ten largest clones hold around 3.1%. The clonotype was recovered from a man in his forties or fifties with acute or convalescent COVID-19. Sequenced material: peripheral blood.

CDR3 in amino acids: CAVANWRGLYGYTF. CDR3 in DNA: TGTGCCGTCGCTAATTGGCGAGGGTTATATGGCTACACCTTC. The chain joins TRBV5-4 to TRBJ1-2; D is unclear. This CDR3 is 14 amino acids long. CDR1 is SGHNT, CDR2 YYREEE, per germline (reference sequence). V shed 10 bases and J shed 5 bases, with 21 bases lying between them.